A single sample is the source of the 23 T cell receptor beta chains below, sequenced in a study of OX40 agonist ivuxolimab in advanced cancers. The data were produced by immunoSEQ multiplex PCR, yet TCRdb's version contains in-frame clones alone and is incomplete. The table has approximately 44,000 clones, approximately 89% seen once. The specimen comprised CD4+ or CD8+ T cells sorted from blood, sampled in a trial of the OX40 agonist ivuxolimab. These receptor sequences come from an adult with an advanced solid tumor such as melanoma, head and neck, liver or kidney cancer.

In this sample, this clone turned up once. The genes are TRBV15 and TRBJ2-1; unclear D gene. This CDR3 contains 12 residues. The germline CDR1 and CDR2 sequences are LNHNV and YYDKDF (reference sequence). Trimming cost V 5 bases and J 3 bases, with 5 bases left between them. In DNA, the CDR3 is TGTGCCACCAGCGCCCGCTACAATGAGCAGTTCTTC. Translating it yields CATSARYNEQFF.

This clone was recorded once. This rearrangement joins TRBV7-9 to TRBJ2-1; TRBD1 aligns across 9 bases. Losses at the gene ends were 6 bases for V and 10 bases for J; bases not matched to a gene: 16. Germline-derived CDR1 and CDR2 are SEHNR and FQNEAQ (reference sequence). The CDR3 is 16 residues long. This CDR3 reads CASRPPGTGNIEEQFF. For the CDR3, the DNA is TGTGCCAGCAGGCCTCCCGGGACAGGGAATATTGAGGAGCAGTTCTTC.

The sample holds a few counts of this clone. The V call is TRBV9, the J call TRBJ1-1; no clear D. The CDR3 sequence is 14 residues long. Germline V CDR1 and CDR2: SGDLS, YYNGEE. Trimming stripped 4 bases from V and 7 bases from J, with 17 bases between. CDR3 DNA sequence: TGTGCCAGCAGCCCGTCTGACGGTGGAAATGAAGCTTTCTTT. Protein product: CASSPSDGGNEAFF.

The count of this clone is one. This chain links TRBV7-9 with TRBJ2-1; D tentatively fits TRBD1 or TRBD2 (6 bases each). The germline V and J ends were trimmed by 6 bases and 3 bases, with 21 bases remaining between them. The CDR3 extends over 17 amino acids. In germline, CDR1 is SEHNR, CDR2 FQNEAQ (reference sequence). CDR3 DNA: TGTGCCAGCAGTCCTCCCCGCGGGACAAAACACTACAATGAGCAGTTCTTC. Its protein product is CASSPPRGTKHYNEQFF.

Only a few counts were recorded for this clone. The V gene is TRBV11-3, the J gene TRBJ1-6; D unclear. The length of the CDR3 is 13 residues. V lost 1 base to trimming and J lost 10 bases, with 8 bases between them. Germline CDR1 SGHNT, CDR2 YENEEA. CDR3 loop: CASSLGGGSPLHF. The CDR3 nucleotides are TGTGCCAGCAGCTTAGGAGGTGGATCACCCCTCCACTTT.

On this clone: The junction and the germline gene differ at one end; a read error may be behind it. V usage is TRBV7-2 and J usage is TRBJ2-7, with D uncertain. CDR1 SGHTA and CDR2 FQGNSA come from the germline V gene. The CDR3 has 11 amino acids. CDR3 DNA sequence: TGTGCCAGCAGCCTAACCTACGGGCAGTACTTC. This encodes CASSLTYGQYF.

V and J are TRBV14 and TRBJ2-2; the D is unclear. There are 17 residues in the CDR3. Trimming removed 4 bases from V and 1 base from J, with 16 bases in between. Germline V gene sequence: CDR1 SGHDN, CDR2 FVKESK. CDR3 residues: CASSLDTFSRNTGELFF. DNA of the CDR3: TGTGCCAGCAGCCTAGACACCTTTAGCCGGAACACCGGGGAGCTGTTTTTT. Combining the CDR3 with reference TRBV14 and TRBJ2-2 gives the whole variable domain EAGVTQFPSHSVIEKGQTVTLRCDPISGHDNLYWYRRVMGKEIKFLLHFVKESKQDESGMPNNRFLAERTGGTYSTLKVQPAELEDSGVYFCASSLDTFSRNTGELFFGEGSRLTVL.

In DNA, the CDR3 is TGTGCCAGCAGCATAAGGACAGGGGTCAGCTATGGCTACACCTTC. Encoded protein: CASSIRTGVSYGYTF. This chain links TRBV13 with TRBJ1-2; 9 nucleotides align to TRBD1. Germline CDR1 PRHDT, CDR2 FYEKMQ (reference sequence). The J segment lost 4 bases and the V segment lost 5 bases, leaving 8 bases of the junction unmatched. This CDR3 region has 15 residues. The full variable domain, with the rest looked up from reference TRBV13 and TRBJ1-2, is AAGVIQSPRHLIKEKRETATLKCYPIPRHDTVYWYQQGPGQDPQFLISFYEKMQSDKGSIPDRFSAQQFSDYHSELNMSSLELGDSALYFCASSIRTGVSYGYTFGSGTRLTVV.

In its sample, this clone was seen a few times. CDR3 nucleotide sequence: TGTGCCAGCAGCTTGGGACTAGCGGGGTTCGGGGAGCTGTTTTTT. Its translation: CASSLGLAGFGELFF. The chain carries TRBV7-8 and TRBJ2-2, with 13 nucleotides matching TRBD2. The J segment lost 7 bases and the V segment lost 3 bases, leaving 2 bases of the junction unmatched. The germline gives CDR1 SGHVS, CDR2 FQNEAQ. The CDR3 covers 15 residues.

The rearrangement links TRBV18 to TRBJ2-7; D is ambiguous. CDR1 and CDR2 (germline): KGHSH, LQKENI. V shed 1 base and J shed 3 bases, with 10 bases lying between them. The CDR3 sequence is 14 residues long. In nucleotides, the CDR3 is TGTGCCAGCTCACCACAAGGATTATTCTACGAGCAGTACTTC. Protein sequence: CASSPQGLFYEQYF.

This chain joins TRBV10-3 and TRBJ1-2; TRBD1 matches 10 bases. CDR3 length: 17 amino acids. The V segment lost 7 bases and the J segment 4 bases; nucleotides outside the gene matches: 15. The germline V gene encodes CDR1 ENHRY and CDR2 SYGVKD. CDR3 residues: CAINGDRSGQGGYGYTF. In DNA, the CDR3 is TGTGCCATCAATGGGGACAGATCAGGACAGGGGGGCTATGGCTACACCTTC.

This chain links TRBV14 with TRBJ1-1; D not certain. This CDR3 comprises 13 residues. Between the trimmed V and J ends, which lost 3 bases and 6 bases, there was a span of 11 bases. The germline V gene encodes CDR1 SGHDN and CDR2 FVKESK. CDR3 amino acids: CASSHLAPSEAFF. Written as DNA, the CDR3 is TGTGCCAGCAGCCACCTGGCTCCTTCTGAAGCTTTCTTT.

The rearrangement links TRBV7-9 to TRBJ1-2, with D perhaps TRBD1 (5 bases). Between the trimmed V and J ends, which lost 3 bases and 4 bases, there was a span of 12 bases. The length of the CDR3 is 14 residues. CDR1 is SEHNR, CDR2 FQNEAQ, per germline (reference sequence). The DNA of the CDR3 is TGTGCCAGCAGCTTTGGCCAGCAGGGCTATGGCTACACCTTC. It yields the protein CASSFGQQGYGYTF.

This chain links TRBV27 with TRBJ1-1, with D perhaps TRBD1 (5 bases). The germline V and J ends were trimmed by 8 bases and 3 bases, with 13 bases remaining between them. Per the germline V gene, CDR1 is MNHEY and CDR2 is SMNVEV (reference sequence). The CDR3 spans 13 residues. The CDR3 is CASGAGRDTEAFF. The CDR3 nucleotides read TGTGCCAGCGGGGCAGGGAGGGACACTGAAGCTTTCTTT.

The chain has TRBV4-1 and TRBJ1-3; no firm D call. V dropped 1 base and J dropped 2 bases, with 9 bases sitting between them. CDR3 length: 15 residues. From germline, CDR1 is MGHRA and CDR2 YSYEKL. The CDR3 region is CASSQVGSPGNTIYF. The DNA for the CDR3 is TGCGCCAGCAGCCAAGTCGGCAGCCCTGGAAACACCATATATTTT.

The V gene is TRBV7-9, the J gene TRBJ1-1; TRBD1 might be the D (6 bases). CDR3 size: 16 residues. Germline CDR1 SEHNR, CDR2 FQNEAQ (reference sequence). V lost 1 base, J lost 10 bases, and 22 bases lay in between. CDR3 DNA sequence: TGTGCCAGCAGCTTAGGCGGCGCCGGGGGCACTGACGGAGCTTTCTTT. This translates into CASSLGGAGGTDGAFF.

The genes are TRBV13 and TRBJ1-5; no firm D call. The V gene's germline CDR1 is PRHDT and CDR2 FYEKMQ (reference sequence). The CDR3 extends over 13 amino acids. The germline V and J ends were trimmed by 1 base and 4 bases, with 5 bases remaining between them. In DNA, the CDR3 is TGTGCCAGCAGCTTAGCCCATAATCAGCCCCAGCATTTT. This codes for CASSLAHNQPQHF.

This clone was detected only a few times. The genes are TRBV19 and TRBJ1-1; a weak D match, TRBD1 (6 bases). Between the trimmed V and J ends, which lost 5 bases and 11 bases, there was a span of 18 bases. The CDR3 consists of 13 residues. Germline loops: CDR1 LNHDA, CDR2 SQIVND (reference sequence). The CDR3 nucleotides read TGTGCCAGTAGTTTACAGGGTGAGGGTTTGGCTTTCTTT. Encoded protein: CASSLQGEGLAFF.

The rearrangement uses TRBV27 and TRBJ1-1; D ambiguous. The CDR3 sequence is 13 residues long. Germline CDR1 MNHEY, CDR2 SMNVEV (reference sequence). V was clipped by 1 base and J by 1 base, with 4 bases between them. The CDR3 here is CASSLYKNTEAFF. The CDR3 nucleotides read TGTGCCAGCAGTTTATACAAGAACACTGAAGCTTTCTTT.

V usage is TRBV11-2 and J usage is TRBJ2-5; D perhaps matches TRBD2 (5 bases). Per germline, CDR1 SGHAT and CDR2 FQNNGV. The CDR3 runs 14 residues. Trimming took off 2 bases at V and 0 bases at J, with 7 bases between the two ends. The DNA of the CDR3 is TGTGCCAGCAGCTTAATGGACTACCAAGAGACCCAGTACTTC. This gives the protein CASSLMDYQETQYF.

The chain has TRBV9 and TRBJ2-3; D is undetermined. Germline CDR1 and CDR2: SGDLS and YYNGEE. CDR3 size: 15 residues. The V end was cut by 3 bases, the J end by 0 bases, with 11 bases between. In nucleotides, the CDR3 is TGTGCCAGCAGCGCTCAGACAACCAGCACAGATACGCAGTATTTT. Its translation: CASSAQTTSTDTQYF.

The rearrangement links TRBV11-3 to TRBJ2-5, with 9 bases that match TRBD1. Germline values: CDR1 SGHNT, CDR2 YENEEA. Losses at the gene ends were 5 bases for V and 4 bases for J; bases not matched to a gene: 11. This CDR3 comprises 16 residues. The CDR3 region is CASSPIVNRGRETQYF. In DNA, the CDR3 is TGTGCCAGCAGCCCAATCGTCAACAGGGGGCGAGAGACCCAGTACTTC.

The chain is built from TRBV7-9 and TRBJ2-2; D is unclear. CDR1 SEHNR and CDR2 FQNEAQ come from the germline V gene (reference sequence). CDR3 length: 14 residues. Trimming left V 6 bases short and J 4 bases short, with 12 bases between. The CDR3 DNA is TGTGCCAGCAGTCCTCTAACGAGCACCGGGGAGCTGTTTTTT. This sequence encodes CASSPLTSTGELFF.